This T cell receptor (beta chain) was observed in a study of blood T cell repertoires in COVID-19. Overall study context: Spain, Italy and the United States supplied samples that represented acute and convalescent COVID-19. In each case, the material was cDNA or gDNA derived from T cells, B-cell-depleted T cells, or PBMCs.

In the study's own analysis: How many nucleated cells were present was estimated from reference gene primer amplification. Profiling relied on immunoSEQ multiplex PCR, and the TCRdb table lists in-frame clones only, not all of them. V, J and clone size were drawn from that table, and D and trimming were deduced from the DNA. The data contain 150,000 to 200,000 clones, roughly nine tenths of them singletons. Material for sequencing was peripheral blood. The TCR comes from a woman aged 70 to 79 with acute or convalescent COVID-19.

DNA of the CDR3: TGTGCCAGCAGCTCCGTGGGGACAGGAGCCCACTATGGCTACACCTTC. Translated: CASSSVGTGAHYGYTF. The chain joins TRBV7-2 to TRBJ1-2, with TRBD1 identical over 8 bases. V was pared by 4 bases and J by 3 bases, with 10 bases of the junction left unmatched. The CDR3 totals 16 residues. Per the germline V gene, CDR1 is SGHTA and CDR2 is FQGNSA. Based on the CDR3 plus reference TRBV7-2 and TRBJ1-2, the full variable domain is GAGVSQSPSNKVTEKGKDVELRCDPISGHTALYWYRQSLGQGLEFLIYFQGNSAPDKSGLPSDRFSAERTGGSVSTLTIQRTQQEDSAVYLCASSSVGTGAHYGYTFGSGTRLTVV.